Presented here are 10 T cell receptor beta chains from one specimen sequenced in a study of metastatic and nonmetastatic thyroid tumors (TCRdb year 2020). No patient had received any treatment before thyroid surgery. Receptor amplification or capture employed PCR. Sequencing relied on an Illumina HiSeq 4000. The public reads were quality trimmed at Q25 with fastp and then assembled into clones with MiXCR by TCRdb, keeping productive beta chains. Across this sample there are around 15,000 clones, with 24% seen only once. The top ten hold approximately 8.4% of the sample. The specimen was tumor tissue. These receptor sequences come from a female donor with papillary thyroid cancer or a benign thyroid nodule (not recorded which). Some clones in this sample may be carry-over from other donors' samples.

This clone has a count of ten or more. The gene calls are TRBV20-1 and TRBJ2-3, with TRBD2 identical over 13 bases. The CDR3 spans 15 residues. After removal of 5 bases from V and 3 bases from J, the junction contained 5 bases not matched to a gene. CDR1 is DFQATT and CDR2 is SNEGSKA in the germline V gene (reference sequence). This CDR3 is CSARGTSGKTDTQYF. The CDR3 nucleotides read TGCAGTGCTCGGGGGACTAGCGGGAAGACAGATACGCAGTATTTT.

This clone is medium-sized (0.01 to 0.1%) within its sample. V gene TRBV28 combines with J gene TRBJ2-7, with 10 bases fitting TRBD2. The V segment lost 5 bases and the J segment 7 bases; nucleotides outside the gene matches: 17. This CDR3 spans 17 amino acids. CDR1 and CDR2 from the germline V gene are MDHEN and SYDVKM. The CDR3 DNA follows: TGTGCCAGCAGTCAGTCCGGACGGGGAGCGGGAGGGGGAGAGCAGTACTTC. It specifies CASSQSGRGAGGGEQYF.

J is TRBJ2-3 and V is TRBV11-1, with D uncertain. The CDR3 covers 15 residues. Germline CDR1 reads SGHAT; CDR2 reads FQDESV (reference sequence). V lost 1 base and J lost 3, with 11 bases in between. CDR3 sequence: CASSLGNGWTDTQYF. CDR3 nucleotide sequence: TGTGCCAGCAGCTTAGGTAATGGATGGACAGATACGCAGTATTTT.

About this clone: An end of the junction differs from the germline gene, which may be a read error. The V gene is TRBV6-1, the J gene TRBJ1-6; D gene unclear. The CDR3 extends over 14 amino acids. In germline, CDR1 is MNHNS, CDR2 SASEGT. The CDR3 bases are TGTGCCAGCGGCGGGAGCTCCTATAATTCACCCCTTCACTTT. This translates into CASGGSSYNSPLHF.

The rearrangement links TRBV11-3 to TRBJ2-2; 7 nucleotides align to TRBD1. Germline V lookup: CDR1 SGHNT, CDR2 YENEEA. V lost 2 bases to trimming and J lost 10 bases; unmatched junction nucleotides: 13. This CDR3 comprises 16 residues. The CDR3 here is CASSLSGTVLPVELFF. CDR3 bases: TGTGCCAGCAGCTTATCCGGGACAGTGTTACCCGTGGAGCTGTTTTTT.

The V gene is TRBV7-3, the J gene TRBJ2-3; D is undetermined. The CDR3 has 14 amino acids. Germline V gene sequence: CDR1 SGHTA, CDR2 FQGTGA. V was pared by 5 bases and J by 6 bases, with 15 bases between. The CDR3 reads CASSDLGFGDTQYF. The CDR3 coding sequence is TGTGCCAGCAGCGATCTAGGCTTTGGGGATACGCAGTATTTT.

Comments on this clone: Given a much more abundant clone one base away, this may be a read error. This rearrangement joins TRBV6-1 to TRBJ2-6; D unresolved. Between the trimmed V and J ends, which lost 6 bases and 5 bases, there was a span of 17 bases. Germline V gene sequence: CDR1 MNHNS, CDR2 SASEGT. The CDR3 length is 16 residues. CDR3 DNA: TGTGCCAGCAGGGATGAGGTGAGCTCCTGGGCCAACGTCCTGACTTTC. Translating it yields CASRDEVSSWANVLTF.

This clone was counted many times. This chain uses TRBV18 with TRBJ2-2; D unclear. The CDR3 totals 12 residues. V lost 3 bases to trimming and J lost 7 bases, with 6 bases between them. The V gene's germline CDR1 is KGHSH and CDR2 LQKENI. CDR3 DNA sequence: TGTGCCAGCTCACCGGACGACGGGGAGCTGTTTTTT. It codes for CASSPDDGELFF. Supplemented by reference TRBV18 and TRBJ2-2, the full variable domain reads NAGVMQNPRHLVRRRGQEARLRCSPMKGHSHVYWYRQLPEEGLKFMVYLQKENIIDESGMPKERFSAEFPKEGPSILRIQQVVRGDSAAYFCASSPDDGELFFGEGSRLTVL.

The gene calls are TRBV7-9 and TRBJ1-6; D gene unclear. CDR1 is SEHNR and CDR2 is FQNEAQ in the germline V gene (reference sequence). Trimming took 4 bases from V and 7 from J, leaving 8 bases between them. This CDR3 comprises 13 residues. The DNA of the CDR3 is TGTGCCAGCAGCTCACTGGGGAATTCACCCCTCCACTTT. It codes for CASSSLGNSPLHF.

This clone has only a few counts. A junction boundary mismatches the germline segment, possibly from a read error. The chain has TRBV19 and TRBJ2-2, with D possibly TRBD2 on 5 matching bases. The germline V gene encodes CDR1 LNHDA and CDR2 SQIVND (reference sequence). CDR3 length: 12 residues. CDR3 sequence (DNA): TGTACCAGTACCCATAACACCGGGGAGCTATTTTTT. It codes for CTSTHNTGELFF.